This note documents a single TCR beta chain sequence. The data are from a study of blood T cell repertoires in COVID-19. Germline values: CDR1 ENHRY, CDR2 SYGVKD. The CDR3 is 15 residues long. Trimming took off 3 bases at V and 6 bases at J, with 15 bases between the two ends. Sequencing used immunoSEQ multiplex PCR; TCRdb keeps in-frame clones, though not all of them. The table lists 150,000 to 200,000 clones, about 92% of them singletons, with roughly 4.8% in the top ten. Seattle patients were enrolled during active infection and followed longitudinally. The sequenced sample consisted of peripheral blood. The clonotype was recovered from a man aged 30 to 39 with COVID-19, enrolled during active disease. The chain joins TRBV10-3 to TRBJ2-1; TRBD2 might be the D (5 bases). The CDR3, as DNA: TGTGCCATCAGTGATATCAACGGGAAATCCAATGAGCAGTTCTTC. Its translation is CAISDINGKSNEQFF.